The present T cell receptor beta chain was sequenced within a study of blood T cell repertoires in COVID-19. Some clones are missing from TCRdb's copy, which holds only in-frame ones; the method was immunoSEQ multiplex PCR. The table has approximately 100,000 clones, approximately 80% seen once. V lost 4 bases, J lost 2 bases, and 11 bases stayed unmatched. The CDR3 loop spans 16 amino acids. Germline CDR1 SGHNT, CDR2 YYREEE (reference sequence). This clone has a handful of counts. The chain uses TRBV5-4 and TRBJ1-2, with 7 nucleotides matching TRBD1. The sequencing sample was made of peripheral blood. The TCR comes from a woman aged 50 to 60 with acute or convalescent COVID-19. In DNA, the CDR3 is TGTGCCAGCAGCCGCTACGGACAGGAGACGAACTATGGCTACACCTTC. It yields the protein CASSRYGQETNYGYTF.